This TCR beta chain is drawn from a study of blood T cell repertoires in COVID-19. Trimming at V came to 4 bases and at J to 5 bases, leaving 7 bases not matched to a gene. Per the germline V gene, CDR1 is GTSNPN and CDR2 is SVGIG (reference sequence). The CDR3 is made up of 14 amino acids. TCRdb's copy holds only in-frame clones and misses some; the assay was immunoSEQ multiplex PCR. The sample yields some 54,000 clones, over 75% seen once. The sample taken for sequencing was peripheral blood. The chain combines TRBV30 with TRBJ2-2; 7 nucleotides match TRBD1. The clonotype originates from a woman of 80 years or more with COVID-19, enrolled during active disease. The CDR3: CAWTWAGGTGELFF. In nucleotides, the CDR3 is TGTGCCTGGACCTGGGCAGGGGGAACCGGGGAGCTGTTTTTT.